The 6 T cell receptor beta chains below were found in one sample sequenced in a study of blood T cells in healthy people across ages (dated by TCRdb to the mid-2010s). The library was obtained by 5' RACE. Sequencing took place on an Illumina HiSeq 2500. A second PCR of about 7 to 12 cycles was run with a J-beta primer mix and a sample-barcoded 5' primer. Starting from the raw public reads, TCRdb applied fastp trimming at Q25, assembled clones with MiXCR and retained in-frame beta chains. When rows share a CDR3 protein, they turn into one entry using the most common DNA and genes. Within this sample are about 1,800,000 distinct CDR3 sequences, with roughly 28% of them counted one time only. The ten biggest clones cover 7.7% of the sample. Source material: blood. The receptor source for this set is a woman aged 25 to 39 in good health.

The chain joins TRBV5-1 to TRBJ1-5; D is perhaps TRBD1 (6 bases). V was cut by 0 bases and J by 6 bases, with 16 bases left in between. Germline CDR1 and CDR2: SGHRS and YFSETQ. CDR3 length: 16 residues. CDR3 protein: CASSLEARGNGQPQHF. The CDR3 nucleotides read TGCGCCAGCAGCTTGGAAGCAAGGGGGAATGGTCAGCCCCAGCATTTT.

The CDR3 protein is CASSLALVVDEQYF. CDR3 in DNA: TGCGCCAGCAGCTTGGCCTTGGTTGTGGACGAGCAGTACTTC. The chain recombines TRBV5-1 with TRBJ2-4; D unresolved. The J call may be wrong; the DNA end is better matched by TRBJ2-7. The CDR3 length is 14 residues. Germline CDR1 and CDR2: SGHRS and YFSETQ.

This rearrangement joins TRBV27 to TRBJ1-2; D is possibly TRBD1 (5 bases). Trimming left V 10 bases short and J 6 bases short, with 21 bases between. The CDR3 runs to 14 residues. Germline V gene lookup returns CDR1 MNHEY and CDR2 SMNVEV (reference sequence). The CDR3 reads CATATSGAAHGYTF. The DNA for the CDR3 is TGTGCCACCGCGACTAGCGGGGCAGCCCATGGCTACACCTTC.

The CDR3 spells CASIAGPSYEQYF. The DNA of the CDR3 is TGTGCCAGCATCGCGGGGCCTTCCTACGAGCAGTACTTC. The chain uses TRBV7-8 and TRBJ2-7; weak D call: TRBD2 (6 bases). Per the germline V gene, CDR1 is SGHVS and CDR2 is FQNEAQ. The CDR3 sequence is 13 residues long. V gave up 7 bases and J gave up 1 base, with 11 bases separating them.

With regard to this clonotype: The CDR3 does not close with the conserved phenylalanine or tryptophan, likely indicating a read error. The rearrangement links TRBV5-1 to TRBJ2-1, with D possibly being TRBD1 or TRBD2 (5 bases each). The V gene lost 0 bases and the J gene lost 8 bases, with 12 bases spanning the gap. CDR1 and CDR2 (germline): SGHRS, YFSETQ. The CDR3 is made up of 14 amino acids. The CDR3 here is CASSLEGSPDEQFC. Written as DNA, the CDR3 is TGCGCCAGCAGCTTGGAGGGGAGCCCCGATGAGCAGTTCTGC.

This chain connects TRBV5-1 to TRBJ2-1, with D perhaps TRBD1 or TRBD2 (5 bases each). This CDR3 has 14 residues. Germline V CDR1 and CDR2: SGHRS, YFSETQ. Trimming stripped 4 bases from V and 9 bases from J, with 17 bases between. In DNA, the CDR3 is TGCGCCAGCAGCCCGGGACGGGTCCTCGCTGAGCAGTTCTTC. It yields the protein CASSPGRVLAEQFF.